The 8 T cell receptor beta chains given below trace back to one sample, sequenced in a study of blood T cell repertoires in COVID-19. Sequencing used immunoSEQ multiplex PCR; TCRdb keeps in-frame clones, though not all of them. In the table there are 150,000 to 200,000 clones, 83% of which are singletons. The sequenced sample consisted of peripheral blood. The receptors were gathered from a woman in her seventies who had recovered from COVID-19.

The genes are TRBV24-1 and TRBJ1-1; D is undetermined. There are 15 residues in the CDR3. Germline CDR1 reads KGHDR; CDR2 reads SFDVKD. The V end lost 3 bases, the J end lost 2 bases, and 12 bases lay between the germline ends. Here the CDR3 DNA reads TGTGCCACCAGTGATAGTAGACGGGGAAACACTGAAGCTTTCTTT. It encodes CATSDSRRGNTEAFF.

The chain employs TRBV18 and TRBJ2-1, with 9 bases identical to TRBD1. Unmatched junction bases numbered 8, after V lost 4 bases and J lost 7 bases. The CDR3 contains 15 residues. Germline CDR1 and CDR2: KGHSH and LQKENI. The CDR3 is CASSRDRGYRNEQFF. The DNA of the CDR3 is TGTGCCAGCTCACGAGACAGGGGGTATCGAAATGAGCAGTTCTTC. Full variable domain (missing parts from reference TRBV18 and TRBJ2-1): NAGVMQNPRHLVRRRGQEARLRCSPMKGHSHVYWYRQLPEEGLKFMVYLQKENIIDESGMPKERFSAEFPKEGPSILRIQQVVRGDSAAYFCASSRDRGYRNEQFFGPGTRLTVL.

The chain couples TRBV5-1 to TRBJ2-7; 10 nucleotides agree with TRBD2. The germline gives CDR1 SGHRS, CDR2 YFSETQ. J lost 6 bases, V lost 0 bases, and 6 bases had no gene match. The CDR3 loop spans 15 amino acids. The CDR3, as DNA: TGCGCCAGCAGCTTGGCCCCTAGCGGGAGACCCGAGCAGTACTTC. Its protein is CASSLAPSGRPEQYF.

V gene TRBV3-1 (or the pseudogene TRBV3-2) combines with J gene TRBJ1-1; D is uncertain. The CDR3 extends over 12 amino acids. Deletions cut 0 bases from V and 6 bases from J, with 5 bases between. The germline V gene has CDR1 LGHDT and CDR2 YNNKEL (reference sequence). CDR3 bases: TGTGCCAGCAGCCAAGAGGCCGCTGAAGCTTTCTTT. The encoded protein is CASSQEAAEAFF.

This clone showed up just once. V gene TRBV19 combines with J gene TRBJ1-5, with D maybe TRBD1 (6 bases). V lost 7 bases and J 3 bases, leaving 13 bases between the germline ends. Germline CDR1 reads LNHDA; CDR2 reads SQIVND (reference sequence). The CDR3 loop spans 14 amino acids. The CDR3 nucleotides read TGTGCCAGTACCCCCGGGGGGGCCAATCAGCCCCAGCATTTT. It is translated as CASTPGGANQPQHF.

This chain uses TRBV3-1 (or the pseudogene TRBV3-2) with TRBJ1-2, with D hard to call. Germline assignment: CDR1 LGHDT and CDR2 YNNKEL (reference sequence). The CDR3 has 13 amino acids. V lost 1 base and J 7 bases, leaving 10 bases between the germline ends. Written as DNA, the CDR3 is TGTGCCAGCAGCCAAGCGTTATCAGGTGGCTACACCTTC. Its protein is CASSQALSGGYTF.

In its sample, this clone was seen a few times. V and J are TRBV3-1 (or the pseudogene TRBV3-2) and TRBJ2-7, with TRBD2 matching over 14 bases. Germline V gene lookup returns CDR1 LGHDT and CDR2 YNNKEL (reference sequence). Trimming at V came to 3 bases and at J to 1 base, leaving 5 bases not matched to a gene. This CDR3 comprises 17 residues. In DNA form, the CDR3 reads TGTGCCAGCAGCCACGGGACTAGCGGGGGCCCTTCCTACGAGCAGTACTTC. This encodes CASSHGTSGGPSYEQYF.

The rearrangement uses TRBV5-1 and TRBJ1-3; D gene unclear. Germline V gene sequence: CDR1 SGHRS, CDR2 YFSETQ. V lost 4 bases to trimming and J lost 3 bases, with 11 bases between them. The CDR3 totals 14 residues. The CDR3 is CASSPSGSGNTIYF. The CDR3 DNA reads as TGCGCCAGCAGCCCGTCGGGGAGTGGAAACACCATATATTTT.